This TCR beta chain derives from a study of shared clonotypes between healthy human individuals. Trimming stripped 5 bases from V and 2 bases from J, with 16 bases between. The CDR3 runs 15 residues. Germline-derived CDR1 and CDR2 are SGHTA and FQGTGA. TCRdb keeps only in-frame clones here, not all; method: immunoSEQ multiplex PCR. The sample consists of about 510,000 clones, about 80% of them appearing once. General study findings and limits: Among donors, clonotype sharing was expected to be affected by sequencing depth.

Note on this clone: What it binds is unknown.

The material sequenced was PBMCs. This chain links TRBV7-3 with TRBJ2-7; D is undetermined. The receptor was isolated from a woman between 35 and 50 years old in good health. Some clones in this sample may be carry-over from other donors' samples. CDR3 sequence: CASSHGSGPPYEQYF. CDR3 in DNA: TGTGCCAGCAGCCATGGAAGTGGACCCCCCTACGAGCAGTACTTC. Complete variable domain (other parts from reference TRBV7-3 and TRBJ2-7): GAGVSQTPSNKVTEKGKYVELRCDPISGHTALYWYRQSLGQGPEFLIYFQGTGAADDSGLPNDRFFAVRPEGSVSTLKIQRTERGDSAVYLCASSHGSGPPYEQYFGPGTRLTVT.